A selection of T cell receptor beta chains follows, all from one sample in a study of cytomegalovirus exposure and HLA in healthy donors. Libraries were prepared by immunoSEQ multiplex PCR; TCRdb keeps only in-frame clonotypes and omits some of them. Among some 150,000 clones listed, roughly 89% were seen once. Sequencing used PBMCs. The source of these receptors is a woman aged 25 to 45 in good health and CMV-seronegative. The CDR3 runs from the conserved cysteine through the conserved F or W. The D gene is left open where the match is weak. Only part of the rows carry a size: once, few, many, or a class if the clone is expanded.

J,size,V,D,DNA,CDR3
TRBJ2-2,-,TRBV9,-,TGTGCCAGCAGTGCCGGCGGGAACACCGGGGAGCTGTTTTTT,CASSAGGNTGELFF
TRBJ2-7,-,TRBV2,-,TGTGCCAGCAGTGAGAGTATGGGGCCCTACGAGCAGTACTTC,CASSESMGPYEQYF
TRBJ2-7,-,TRBV7-9,TRBD1,TGTGCCAGCAGCGATGGGACAGGCCGCTCCTACGAGCAGTACTTC,CASSDGTGRSYEQYF
TRBJ1-5,-,TRBV10-3,TRBD1,TGTGCCATCAGTGAGCGAATACAGGGGCAGCCCCAGCATTTT,CAISERIQGQPQHF
TRBJ2-7,many,TRBV5-4,TRBD1,TGTGCCAGCAGGAACAGGGGGTCTTACGAGCAGTACTTC,CASRNRGSYEQYF
TRBJ1-3,-,TRBV6-1,TRBD1,TGTGCCAGCAGTCGACAGGGGGCTGGAAACACCATATATTTT,CASSRQGAGNTIYF
TRBJ1-1,-,TRBV25-1,-,TGTGCCAGCATCCGGGGCACTGAAGCTTTCTTT,CASIRGTEAFF
TRBJ2-1,-,TRBV9,-,TGTGCCAGCAGCGTACAGGGATTATACAATGAGCAGTTCTTC,CASSVQGLYNEQFF
TRBJ2-3,-,TRBV7-2,-,TGTGCCAGCAGCTTAAGGGGGGGCGGAGGAGATACGCAGTATTTT,CASSLRGGGGDTQYF
TRBJ2-7,-,TRBV10-2,TRBD2,TGCGCCAGCTTGAACGGGAGGGCCCTTAGCTACGAGCAGTACTTC,CASLNGRALSYEQYF
TRBJ1-2,-,TRBV19,-,TGTGCCAGTGGAACCCCAGCGGGGAGGTATGATGGCTACACCTTC,CASGTPAGRYDGYTF
TRBJ2-4,once,TRBV18,TRBD2,TGTGCCAGCTCACCTCCCCAGGGCCGGGGGGAGGCCAAAAACATTCAGTACTTC,CASSPPQGRGEAKNIQYF
TRBJ2-7,-,TRBV6-1,TRBD2,TGTGCCAGCAGTGAAGCTCCGGGACTAGTATCCGAGCAGTACTTC,CASSEAPGLVSEQYF
TRBJ1-1,-,TRBV6-6,-,TGTGCCAGCAGTTCCTCCCCCGGGAGACGCACTGAAGCTTTCTTT,CASSSSPGRRTEAFF
TRBJ1-2,few,TRBV19,-,TGTGCCAGTAGAGGCGACAACCCTAACTATGGCTACACCTTC,CASRGDNPNYGYTF
TRBJ2-7,many,TRBV10-3,TRBD2,TGTGCCATCAGTGAGGGCCGCGGGAGGTCCTACGAGCAGTACTTC,CAISEGRGRSYEQYF
TRBJ2-5,-,TRBV7-9,-,TGTGCCAGCAGCTTAGCCACGGAGCAGTACTTC,CASSLATEQYF
TRBJ2-5,once,TRBV19,TRBD2,TGTGCCAGTAGTATAGCCCTCCAACTAGCGGGAGTTCCGACCCAGTACTTC,CASSIALQLAGVPTQYF
TRBJ1-2,-,TRBV30,TRBD1,TGTGCCTGGAGTGCAGGGACAGGGGTCAACTATGGCTACACCTTC,CAWSAGTGVNYGYTF
TRBJ1-6,-,TRBV18,TRBD1,TGTGCCAGCTCCCCGTCGGAGGACAGGGGGCGTCGTTCACCCCTCCACTTT,CASSPSEDRGRRSPLHF
TRBJ2-3,once,TRBV15,TRBD2,TGTGCCACCAGCAGAGATTGGCGTGGCGGGAGGGCCGCAGATACGCAGTATTTT,CATSRDWRGGRAADTQYF
TRBJ1-1,few,TRBV7-3,-,TGTGCCAGCAGCCTAGAGCTGAACACTGAAGCTTTCTTT,CASSLELNTEAFF
TRBJ1-2,-,TRBV4-1,-,TGCGCCAGCAGCCAATCCTCCGGACACAACTATGGCTACACCTTC,CASSQSSGHNYGYTF
TRBJ2-5,once,TRBV23-1,TRBD2,TGCGCCAGCAAACCCAAAAAGCCTAGCGGGGGCTTCCAAGAGACCCAGTACTTC,CASKPKKPSGGFQETQYF
TRBJ2-5,-,TRBV15,-,TGTGCCACCAGCAGAGACAGGGGAGAGACCCAGTACTTC,CATSRDRGETQYF
TRBJ2-7,-,TRBV30,TRBD1,TGTGCCTTGGACAGGGGTGCTGATAGGAGCTCCTACGAGCAGTACTTC,CALDRGADRSSYEQYF
TRBJ2-1,-,TRBV7-2,TRBD2,TGTGCCAGCAGCTTAGATTTTTTGCGCGGGGGGAATGAGCAGTTCTTC,CASSLDFLRGGNEQFF
TRBJ1-1,-,TRBV19,TRBD1,TGTGCCAGTAGTGGGACAGGGGGGAACACTGAAGCTTTCTTT,CASSGTGGNTEAFF
TRBJ1-2,-,TRBV7-9,-,TGTGCCAGCAGCTTAGAGGGGCAGCGCTATGGCTACACCTTC,CASSLEGQRYGYTF
TRBJ1-1,few,TRBV28,-,TGTGCCACTTGTCCCTCGGGGTTGATGAACACTGAAGCTTTCTTT,CATCPSGLMNTEAFF
TRBJ1-1,-,TRBV9,TRBD1,TGTGCCAGCAGCGCCGGGACAGGGTGGTTTGGCGCTGAAGCTTTCTTT,CASSAGTGWFGAEAFF
TRBJ2-7,-,TRBV5-1,-,TGCGCCAGCAGCTTGGGGTCAACAGGGAACGAGCAGTACTTC,CASSLGSTGNEQYF
TRBJ2-7,-,TRBV7-9,TRBD1,TGTGCCAGCAGCACGACAGGGGTCCCCTACGAGCAGTACTTC,CASSTTGVPYEQYF
TRBJ1-2,-,TRBV27,-,TGTGCCAGCAGTTTACACAGGGCGTATGAGGGCTACACCTTC,CASSLHRAYEGYTF
TRBJ2-5,-,TRBV7-9,TRBD1,TGTGCCAGCAGCTCTCAGGGGGCAGAGACCCAGTACTTC,CASSSQGAETQYF
TRBJ1-3,-,TRBV7-6,TRBD1,TGTGCCAGCAGCTCGGGAAGGGGGCGCGGAAACACCATATATTTT,CASSSGRGRGNTIYF
TRBJ2-4,-,TRBV6-1,TRBD1,TGTGCCAGCAGTGGGAACAGGGGCGTTGGGAACATTCAGTACTTC,CASSGNRGVGNIQYF
TRBJ2-3,-,TRBV2,TRBD1,TGTGCCAGCGGTTGGACAGGAGCTAGCACAGATACGCAGTATTTT,CASGWTGASTDTQYF
TRBJ2-1,-,TRBV10-1,-,TGCGCCAGCAGTGAGGGCCCCGGAGTAACCCCCGCCTGGAATGAGCAGTTCTTC,CASSEGPGVTPAWNEQFF
TRBJ2-1,-,TRBV7-3,-,TGTGCCAGCAGCTCGCGGGTCTACAATGAGCAGTTCTTC,CASSSRVYNEQFF
TRBJ1-1,-,TRBV19,-,TGTGCCAGTTCTACCGTTACAGGGATAAGGTCGAGTGAAGCTTTCTTT,CASSTVTGIRSSEAFF
TRBJ1-3,-,TRBV28,TRBD1,TGTGCCAGCAGTTTACCCGGGACAGTCTCTGGAAACACCATATATTTT,CASSLPGTVSGNTIYF
TRBJ1-4,-,TRBV10-1,-,TGCGCCAGCACCCGCCGGGAGGGTGAAAAACTGTTTTTT,CASTRREGEKLFF
TRBJ2-7,-,TRBV5-6,-,TGTGCCAGCAGCTTTGAGGTGGGCTCCTACGAGCAGTACTTC,CASSFEVGSYEQYF
TRBJ1-5,-,TRBV6-5,-,TGTGCCAGCAGTTACTCAGGGGAGGATCAGCCCCAGCATTTT,CASSYSGEDQPQHF
TRBJ1-2,once,TRBV5-4,TRBD1,TGTGCCAGCAGCCCGAGACAGGGGCGGAACTATGGCTACACCTTC,CASSPRQGRNYGYTF
TRBJ1-1,-,TRBV5-1,-,TGCGCCAGCAGCCTGACCCTGGGGGGGCGGACTGAAGCTTTCTTT,CASSLTLGGRTEAFF
TRBJ2-3,-,TRBV6-1,-,TGTGCCAGCAAAAACCTTCGAGCTACGCAGTATTTT,CASKNLRATQYF
TRBJ2-1,once,TRBV4-3,-,TGCGCCAGCAGCCAAGATGAGGGGGTCCCCTACAATGAGCAGTTCTTC,CASSQDEGVPYNEQFF
TRBJ1-5,few,TRBV4-3,-,TGCGCCAGCAGCCAAGGAGCAGGGAGCAATCAGCCCCAGCATTTT,CASSQGAGSNQPQHF
TRBJ1-2,-,TRBV5-1,-,TGCGCCAGCCGCGAAGGGAGAGGCTACACCTTC,CASREGRGYTF
TRBJ1-5,-,TRBV5-1,TRBD1,TGCGCCAGCAGCTTGGCCGGGACAGCCGATCAGCCCCAGCATTTT,CASSLAGTADQPQHF
TRBJ2-7,-,TRBV27,-,TGTGCCAGCCATTCTGGGTACGTGACTGAAGCCTACGAGCAGTACTTC,CASHSGYVTEAYEQYF
TRBJ2-2,-,TRBV9,-,TGTGCCAGCAGCGGAGTGCTAATTGGCACCGGGGAGCTGTTTTTT,CASSGVLIGTGELFF